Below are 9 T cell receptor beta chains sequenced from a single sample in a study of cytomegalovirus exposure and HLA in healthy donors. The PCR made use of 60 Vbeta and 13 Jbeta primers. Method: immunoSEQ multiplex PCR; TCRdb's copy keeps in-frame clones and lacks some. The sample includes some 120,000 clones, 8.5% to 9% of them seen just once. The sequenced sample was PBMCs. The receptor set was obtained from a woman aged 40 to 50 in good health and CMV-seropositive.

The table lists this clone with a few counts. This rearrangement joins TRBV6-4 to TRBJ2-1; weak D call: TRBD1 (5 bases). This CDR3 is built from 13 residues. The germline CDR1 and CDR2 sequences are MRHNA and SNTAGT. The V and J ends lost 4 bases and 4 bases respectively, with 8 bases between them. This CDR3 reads CASSGGEYNEQFF. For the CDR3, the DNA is TGTGCCAGCAGTGGGGGCGAATACAATGAGCAGTTCTTC.

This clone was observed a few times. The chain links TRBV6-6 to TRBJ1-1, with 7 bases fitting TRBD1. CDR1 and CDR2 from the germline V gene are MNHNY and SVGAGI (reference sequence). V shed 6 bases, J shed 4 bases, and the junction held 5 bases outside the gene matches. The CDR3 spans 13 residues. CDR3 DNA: TGTGCCAGCAGCCTTGGGACAGCCACTGAAGCTTTCTTT. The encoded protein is CASSLGTATEAFF.

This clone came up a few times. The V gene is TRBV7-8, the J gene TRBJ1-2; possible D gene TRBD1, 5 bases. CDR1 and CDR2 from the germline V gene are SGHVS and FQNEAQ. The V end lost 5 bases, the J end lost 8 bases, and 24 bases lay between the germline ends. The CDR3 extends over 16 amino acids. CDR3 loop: CASSLDGGVGARGYTF. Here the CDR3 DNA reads TGTGCCAGCAGCCTAGATGGGGGGGTCGGAGCCAGAGGCTACACCTTC.

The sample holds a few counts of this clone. CDR3 DNA: TGTGCCATCCAAACGTTGGGGCAGGGGGCCTACACCTTC. It codes for CAIQTLGQGAYTF. V is TRBV30 and J is TRBJ1-2; 8 bases line up with TRBD1. Trimming cost V 8 bases and J 10 bases; bases outside gene matches: 15. This CDR3 has 13 amino acids. Germline V lookup: CDR1 GTSNPN, CDR2 SVGIG (reference sequence).

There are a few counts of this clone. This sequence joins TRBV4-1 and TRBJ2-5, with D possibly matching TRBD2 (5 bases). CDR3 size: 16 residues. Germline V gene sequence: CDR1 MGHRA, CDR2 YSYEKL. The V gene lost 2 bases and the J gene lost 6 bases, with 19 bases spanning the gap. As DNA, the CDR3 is TGCGCCAGCAGCCAATCCACTAGTTCCACCTGGAAGACCCAGTACTTC. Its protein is CASSQSTSSTWKTQYF.

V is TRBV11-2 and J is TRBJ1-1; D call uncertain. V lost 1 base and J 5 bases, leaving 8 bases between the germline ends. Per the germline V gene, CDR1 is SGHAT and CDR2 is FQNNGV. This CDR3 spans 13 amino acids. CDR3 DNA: TGTGCCAGCAGCTTAGGGAGGCCAACTGAAGCTTTCTTT. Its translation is CASSLGRPTEAFF.

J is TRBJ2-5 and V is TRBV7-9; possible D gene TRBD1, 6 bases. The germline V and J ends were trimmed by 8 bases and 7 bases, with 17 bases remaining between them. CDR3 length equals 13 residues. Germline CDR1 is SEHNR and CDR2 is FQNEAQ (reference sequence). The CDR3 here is CASRDNSWGTQYF. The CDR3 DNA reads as TGTGCCAGCCGGGACAACTCCTGGGGGACCCAGTACTTC.

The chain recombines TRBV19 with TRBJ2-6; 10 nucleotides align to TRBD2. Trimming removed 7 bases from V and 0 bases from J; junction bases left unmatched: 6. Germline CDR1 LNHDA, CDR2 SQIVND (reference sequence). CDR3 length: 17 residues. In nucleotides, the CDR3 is TGTGCCAGTAACCTAGCGGGGGCTGTCTCTGGGGCCAACGTCCTGACTTTC. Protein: CASNLAGAVSGANVLTF.

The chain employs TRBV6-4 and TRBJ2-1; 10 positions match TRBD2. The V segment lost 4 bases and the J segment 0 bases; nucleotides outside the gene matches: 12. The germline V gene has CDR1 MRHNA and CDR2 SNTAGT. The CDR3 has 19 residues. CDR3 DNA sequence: TGTGCCAGCAGTGCCGGGGATAGCGGGGGGAGCCTCTCCTACAATGAGCAGTTCTTC. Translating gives CASSAGDSGGSLSYNEQFF.